This TCR beta chain was captured by sequencing in a study of blood T cell repertoires in COVID-19. Across the whole study: The United States, Italy and Spain provided the acute and convalescent COVID-19 samples. PBMCs, B-cell-depleted T cells, or T cells provided the cDNA or gDNA that made up the material.

Germline V gene data show CDR1 as SGHDN and CDR2 as FVKESK. The CDR3 is 15 amino acids. Trimming took 1 base from V and 0 from J, leaving 10 bases between them. Per the study methods: Reference gene primer amplification gave nucleated cell count estimates. Repertoires were generated with immunoSEQ multiplex PCR, while TCRdb's copy carries only in-frame clones and drops some. V, J and clone size are taken as reported in that table, and D and trimming were inferred from the DNA itself. The table shows roughly 120,000 clones, with approximately 92% occurring only once. This TCR derives from a man in his 70s with active or convalescent COVID-19. The specimen sequenced was peripheral blood. This rearrangement joins TRBV14 to TRBJ2-7; the D gene is possibly TRBD2 (6 bases). The CDR3 spells CASSQATGLSYEQYF. CDR3 in DNA: TGTGCCAGCAGCCAAGCGACGGGACTCTCCTACGAGCAGTACTTC.